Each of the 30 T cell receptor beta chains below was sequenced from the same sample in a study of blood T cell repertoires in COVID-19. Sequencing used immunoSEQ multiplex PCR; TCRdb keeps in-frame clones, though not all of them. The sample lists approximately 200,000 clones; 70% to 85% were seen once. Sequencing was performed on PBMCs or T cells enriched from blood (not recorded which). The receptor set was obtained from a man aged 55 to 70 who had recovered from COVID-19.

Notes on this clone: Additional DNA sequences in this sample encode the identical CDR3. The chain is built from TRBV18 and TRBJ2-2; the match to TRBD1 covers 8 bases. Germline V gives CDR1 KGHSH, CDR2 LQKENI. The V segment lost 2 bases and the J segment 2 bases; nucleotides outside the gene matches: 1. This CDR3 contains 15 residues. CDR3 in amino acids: CASSPGQGNTGELFF. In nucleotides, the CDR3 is TGTGCCAGCTCACCAGGACAGGGTAACACCGGGGAGCTGTTTTTT. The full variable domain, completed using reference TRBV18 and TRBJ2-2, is NAGVMQNPRHLVRRRGQEARLRCSPMKGHSHVYWYRQLPEEGLKFMVYLQKENIIDESGMPKERFSAEFPKEGPSILRIQQVVRGDSAAYFCASSPGQGNTGELFFGEGSRLTVL.

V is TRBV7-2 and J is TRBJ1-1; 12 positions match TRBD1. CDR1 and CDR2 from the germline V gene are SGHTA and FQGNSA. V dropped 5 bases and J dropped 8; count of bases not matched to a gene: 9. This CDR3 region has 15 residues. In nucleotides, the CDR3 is TGTGCCAGCAGCCCCCGTTTGGGACAGGGGGCCGAAGCTTTCTTT. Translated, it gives CASSPRLGQGAEAFF.

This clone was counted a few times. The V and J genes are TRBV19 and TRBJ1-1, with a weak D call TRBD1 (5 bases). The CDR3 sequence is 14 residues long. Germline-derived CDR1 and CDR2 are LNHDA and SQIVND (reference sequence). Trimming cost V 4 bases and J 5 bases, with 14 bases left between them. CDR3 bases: TGTGCCAGTAGTACACGGGGCGCGGGAACTGAAGCTTTCTTT. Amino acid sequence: CASSTRGAGTEAFF.

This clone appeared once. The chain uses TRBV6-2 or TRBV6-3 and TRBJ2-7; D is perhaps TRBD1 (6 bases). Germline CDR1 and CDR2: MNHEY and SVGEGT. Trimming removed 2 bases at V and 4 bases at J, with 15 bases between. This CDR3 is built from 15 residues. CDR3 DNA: TGTGCCAGCAGTTACGCACAGGGCTCTCGGTACGAGCAGTACTTC. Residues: CASSYAQGSRYEQYF.

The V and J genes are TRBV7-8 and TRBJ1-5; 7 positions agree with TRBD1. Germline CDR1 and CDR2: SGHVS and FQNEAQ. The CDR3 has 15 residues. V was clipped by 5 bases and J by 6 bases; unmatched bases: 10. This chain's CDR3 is CASSVETGLIQPQHF. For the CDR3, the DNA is TGTGCCAGCAGCGTTGAGACAGGGTTGATTCAGCCCCAGCATTTT.

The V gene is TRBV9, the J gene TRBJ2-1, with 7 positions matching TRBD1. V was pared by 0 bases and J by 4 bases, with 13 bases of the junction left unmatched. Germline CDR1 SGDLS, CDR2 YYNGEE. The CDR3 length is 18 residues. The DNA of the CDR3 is TGTGCCAGCAGCGTAGCCTTAGGGGGACAGAAAATTTACAATGAGCAGTTCTTC. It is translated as CASSVALGGQKIYNEQFF.

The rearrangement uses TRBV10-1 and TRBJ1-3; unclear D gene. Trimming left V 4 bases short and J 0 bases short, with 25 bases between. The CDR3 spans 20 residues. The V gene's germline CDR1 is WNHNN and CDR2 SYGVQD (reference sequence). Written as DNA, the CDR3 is TGCGCCAGCAGTGTAGCGAGGAGACCGTCCAAGACGGACTCTGGAAACACCATATATTTT. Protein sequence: CASSVARRPSKTDSGNTIYF.

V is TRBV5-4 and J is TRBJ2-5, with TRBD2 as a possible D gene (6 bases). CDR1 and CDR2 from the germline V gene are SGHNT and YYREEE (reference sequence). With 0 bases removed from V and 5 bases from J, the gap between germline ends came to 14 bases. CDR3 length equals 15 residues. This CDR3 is CASSLGGGVGETQYF. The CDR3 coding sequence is TGTGCCAGCAGCTTGGGCGGCGGGGTAGGGGAGACCCAGTACTTC.

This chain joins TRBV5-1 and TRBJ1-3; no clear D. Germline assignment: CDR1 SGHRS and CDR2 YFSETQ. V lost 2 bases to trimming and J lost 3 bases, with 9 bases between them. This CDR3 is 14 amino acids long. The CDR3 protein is CASSLRLGGNTIYF. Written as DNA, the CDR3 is TGCGCCAGCAGCTTACGACTTGGTGGAAACACCATATATTTT.

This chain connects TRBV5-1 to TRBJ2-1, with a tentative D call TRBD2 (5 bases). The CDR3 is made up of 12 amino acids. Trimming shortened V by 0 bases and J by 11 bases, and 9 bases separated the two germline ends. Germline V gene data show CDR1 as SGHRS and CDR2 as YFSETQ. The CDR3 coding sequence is TGCGCCAGCAGCTTGGAATTGACTAAGCAGTTCTTC. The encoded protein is CASSLELTKQFF.

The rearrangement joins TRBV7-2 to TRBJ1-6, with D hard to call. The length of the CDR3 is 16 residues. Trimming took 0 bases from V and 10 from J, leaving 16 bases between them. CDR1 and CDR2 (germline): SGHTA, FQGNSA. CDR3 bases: TGTGCCAGCAGCTTAGCCTTACCCGGGAATGTCTCACCCCTCCACTTT. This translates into CASSLALPGNVSPLHF.

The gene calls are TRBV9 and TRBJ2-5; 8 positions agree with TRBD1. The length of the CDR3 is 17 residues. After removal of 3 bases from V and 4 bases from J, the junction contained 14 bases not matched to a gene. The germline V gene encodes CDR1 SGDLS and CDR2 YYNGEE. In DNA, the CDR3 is TGTGCCAGCAGCGGGAACCCGGGACAGGCGGTCGTAGAGACCCAGTACTTC. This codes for CASSGNPGQAVVETQYF.

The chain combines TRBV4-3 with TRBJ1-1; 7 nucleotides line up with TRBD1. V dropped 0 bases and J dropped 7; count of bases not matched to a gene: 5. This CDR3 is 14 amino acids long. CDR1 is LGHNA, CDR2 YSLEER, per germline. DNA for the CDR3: TGCGCCAGCAGCCAAGATCGGACAGGCCGTGAAGCTTTCTTT. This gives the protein CASSQDRTGREAFF.

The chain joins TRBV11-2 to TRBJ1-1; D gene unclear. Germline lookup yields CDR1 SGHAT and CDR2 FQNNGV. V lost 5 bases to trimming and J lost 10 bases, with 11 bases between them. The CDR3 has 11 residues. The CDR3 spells CASSAGVVAFF. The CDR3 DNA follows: TGTGCCAGCAGCGCCGGGGTGGTAGCTTTCTTT.

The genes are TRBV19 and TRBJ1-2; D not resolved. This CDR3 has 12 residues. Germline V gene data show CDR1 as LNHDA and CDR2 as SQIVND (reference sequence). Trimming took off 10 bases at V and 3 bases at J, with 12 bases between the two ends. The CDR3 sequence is CATSYSYYGYTF. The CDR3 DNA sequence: TGTGCCACCTCGTACTCGTACTATGGCTACACCTTC.

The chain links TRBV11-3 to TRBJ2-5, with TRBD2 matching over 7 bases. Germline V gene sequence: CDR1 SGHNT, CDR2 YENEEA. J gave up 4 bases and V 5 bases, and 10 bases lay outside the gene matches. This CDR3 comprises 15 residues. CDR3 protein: CASSPPLGGAETQYF. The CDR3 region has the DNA TGTGCCAGCAGCCCCCCTCTGGGAGGGGCAGAGACCCAGTACTTC.

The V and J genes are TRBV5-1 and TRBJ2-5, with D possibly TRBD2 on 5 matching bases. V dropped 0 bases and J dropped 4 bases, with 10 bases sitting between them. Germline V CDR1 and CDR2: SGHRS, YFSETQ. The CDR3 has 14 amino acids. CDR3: CASSLGLRAETQYF. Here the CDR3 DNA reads TGCGCCAGCAGCTTGGGCTTGAGGGCAGAGACCCAGTACTTC. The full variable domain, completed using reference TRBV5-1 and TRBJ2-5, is KAGVTQTPRYLIKTRGQQVTLSCSPISGHRSVSWYQQTPGQGLQFLFEYFSETQRNKGNFPGRFSGRQFSNSRSEMNVSTLELGDSALYLCASSLGLRAETQYFGPGTRLLVL.

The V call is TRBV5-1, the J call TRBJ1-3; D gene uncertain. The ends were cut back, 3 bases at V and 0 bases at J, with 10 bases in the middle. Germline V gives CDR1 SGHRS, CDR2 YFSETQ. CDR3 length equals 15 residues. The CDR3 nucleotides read TGCGCCAGCAGCTCGGCCGGGAACTCTGGAAACACCATATATTTT. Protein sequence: CASSSAGNSGNTIYF.

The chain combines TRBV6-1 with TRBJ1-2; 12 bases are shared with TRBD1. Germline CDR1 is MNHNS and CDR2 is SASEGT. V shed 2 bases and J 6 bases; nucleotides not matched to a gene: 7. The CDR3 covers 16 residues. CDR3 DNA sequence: TGTGCCAGCAGTGAACATGGGACAGGGGGCTACAATGGCTACACCTTC. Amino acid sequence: CASSEHGTGGYNGYTF.

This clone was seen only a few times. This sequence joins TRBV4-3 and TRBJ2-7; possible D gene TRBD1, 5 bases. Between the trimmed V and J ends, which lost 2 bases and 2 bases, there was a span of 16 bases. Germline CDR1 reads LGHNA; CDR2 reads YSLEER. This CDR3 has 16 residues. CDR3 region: CASSQFPGQGTYEQYF. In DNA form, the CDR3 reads TGCGCCAGCAGCCAATTCCCAGGACAAGGAACCTACGAGCAGTACTTC.

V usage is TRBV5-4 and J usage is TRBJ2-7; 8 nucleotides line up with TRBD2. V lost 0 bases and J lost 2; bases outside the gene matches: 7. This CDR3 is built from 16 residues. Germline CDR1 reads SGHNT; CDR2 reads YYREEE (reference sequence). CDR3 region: CASSLGGRGAPYEQYF. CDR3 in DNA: TGTGCCAGCAGCTTGGGAGGGCGGGGGGCCCCCTACGAGCAGTACTTC.

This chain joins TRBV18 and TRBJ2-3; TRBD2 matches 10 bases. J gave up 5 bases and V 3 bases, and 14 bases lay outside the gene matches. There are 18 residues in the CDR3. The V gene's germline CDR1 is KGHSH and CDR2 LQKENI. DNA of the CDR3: TGTGCCAGCTCACCCCGCCGGGGGGCTAGCGGGGGAGGAGATACGCAGTATTTT. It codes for CASSPRRGASGGGDTQYF.

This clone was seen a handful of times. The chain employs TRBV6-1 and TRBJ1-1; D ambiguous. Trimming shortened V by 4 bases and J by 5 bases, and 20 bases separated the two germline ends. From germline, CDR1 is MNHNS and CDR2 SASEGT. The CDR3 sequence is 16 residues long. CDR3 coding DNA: TGTGCCAGCAGTGGACCGGGGTCCCAGATGTCAACTGAAGCTTTCTTT. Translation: CASSGPGSQMSTEAFF.

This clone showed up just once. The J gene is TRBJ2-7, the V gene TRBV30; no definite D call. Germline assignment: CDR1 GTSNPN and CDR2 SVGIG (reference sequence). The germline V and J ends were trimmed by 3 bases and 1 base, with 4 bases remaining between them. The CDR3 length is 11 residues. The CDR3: CAWRLSYEQYF. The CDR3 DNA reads TGTGCCTGGAGACTTTCCTACGAGCAGTACTTC. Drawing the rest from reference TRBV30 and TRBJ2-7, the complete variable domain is SQTIHQWPATLVQPVGSPLSLECTVEGTSNPNLYWYRQAAGRGLQLLFYSVGIGQISSEVPQNLSASRPQDRQFILSSKKLLLSDSGFYLCAWRLSYEQYFGPGTRLTVT.

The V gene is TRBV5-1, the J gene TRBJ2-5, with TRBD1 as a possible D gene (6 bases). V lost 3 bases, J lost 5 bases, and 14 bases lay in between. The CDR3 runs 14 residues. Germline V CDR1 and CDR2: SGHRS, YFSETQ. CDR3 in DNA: TGCGCCAGCAGCTCGGGACACATTGGGGAGACCCAGTACTTC. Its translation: CASSSGHIGETQYF.

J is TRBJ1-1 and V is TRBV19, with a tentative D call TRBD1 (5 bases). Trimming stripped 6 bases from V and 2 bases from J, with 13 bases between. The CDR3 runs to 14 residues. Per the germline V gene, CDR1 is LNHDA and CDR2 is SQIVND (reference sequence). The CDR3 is CASRNGWGNTEAFF. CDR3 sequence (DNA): TGTGCCAGTAGGAATGGTTGGGGCAACACTGAAGCTTTCTTT.

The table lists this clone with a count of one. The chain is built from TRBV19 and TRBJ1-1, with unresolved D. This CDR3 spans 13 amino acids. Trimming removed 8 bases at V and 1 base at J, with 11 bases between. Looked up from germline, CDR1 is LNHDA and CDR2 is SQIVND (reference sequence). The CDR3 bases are TGTGCCAGTGGCCGTGGGCAGAACACTGAAGCTTTCTTT. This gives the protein CASGRGQNTEAFF. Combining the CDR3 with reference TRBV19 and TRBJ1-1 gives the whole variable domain DGGITQSPKYLFRKEGQNVTLSCEQNLNHDAMYWYRQDPGQGLRLIYYSQIVNDFQKGDIAEGYSVSREKKESFPLTVTSAQKNPTAFYLCASGRGQNTEAFFGQGTRLTVV.

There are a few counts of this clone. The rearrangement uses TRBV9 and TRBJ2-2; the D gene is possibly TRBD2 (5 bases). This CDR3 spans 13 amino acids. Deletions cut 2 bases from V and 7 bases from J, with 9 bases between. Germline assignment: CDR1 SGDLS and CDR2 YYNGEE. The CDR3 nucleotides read TGTGCCAGCAGCGTTTTGAGCGGCGGGGAGCTGTTTTTT. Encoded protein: CASSVLSGGELFF. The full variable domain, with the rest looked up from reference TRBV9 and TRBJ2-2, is DSGVTQTPKHLITATGQRVTLRCSPRSGDLSVYWYQQSLDQGLQFLIQYYNGEERAKGNILERFSAQQFPDLHSELNLSSLELGDSALYFCASSVLSGGELFFGEGSRLTVL.

The CDR3 DNA follows: TGTGCCAGCAGTGTCGGGGGGGCCGGGCCGGCTCAAGAGACCCAGTACTTC. Its translation is CASSVGGAGPAQETQYF. This chain links TRBV2 with TRBJ2-5; TRBD2 matches 8 bases. The germline gives CDR1 SNHLY, CDR2 FYNNEI. J gave up 2 bases and V 4 bases, and 12 bases lay outside the gene matches. The CDR3 totals 17 residues.

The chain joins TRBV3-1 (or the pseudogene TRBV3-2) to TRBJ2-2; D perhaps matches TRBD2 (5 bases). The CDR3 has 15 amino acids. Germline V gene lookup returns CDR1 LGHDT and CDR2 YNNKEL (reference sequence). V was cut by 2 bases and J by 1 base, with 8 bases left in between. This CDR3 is CASSQREWNTGELFF. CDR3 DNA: TGTGCCAGCAGCCAAAGGGAGTGGAACACCGGGGAGCTGTTTTTT.